This entry lists 26 T cell receptor beta chains sequenced from one sample in a study of shared clonotypes between healthy human individuals. Some clones are missing from TCRdb's copy, which holds only in-frame ones; the method was immunoSEQ multiplex PCR. The table has approximately 640,000 clones, roughly 70% seen once. The sequenced sample consisted of memory CD4+ T cells sorted from blood. Subset here: CD45RA-negative fraction. The receptors shown here come from a young woman in good health.

The chain links TRBV5-8 to TRBJ2-1; possibly TRBD1 for D (6 bases). In germline, CDR1 is SGHTS, CDR2 YDEGEE. Deletions cut 0 bases from V and 9 bases from J, with 22 bases between. The CDR3 is 17 residues long. The CDR3 bases are TGTGCCAGCAGCTTGGAAACAGGGCTTGGAATACAAGGTGAGCAGTTCTTC. Encoded protein: CASSLETGLGIQGEQFF.

The chain uses TRBV11-1 and TRBJ1-1, with 7 bases matching TRBD1. V was pared by 4 bases and J by 7 bases, with 15 bases of the junction left unmatched. Germline V lookup: CDR1 SGHAT, CDR2 FQDESV (reference sequence). The CDR3 extends over 16 amino acids. The CDR3 nucleotides are TGTGCCAGCAGCTCTTGGACAGGCAGTGGACAGGATGAAGCTTTCTTT. It specifies CASSSWTGSGQDEAFF.

In this sample, this clone turned up a few times. This rearrangement joins TRBV2 to TRBJ2-1; D not resolved. CDR1 and CDR2 (germline): SNHLY, FYNNEI. V lost 5 bases to trimming and J lost 5 bases, with 10 bases between them. This CDR3 comprises 13 residues. The CDR3 protein is CASSPPGDNEQFF. In nucleotides, the CDR3 is TGTGCCAGCAGTCCCCCGGGTGACAATGAGCAGTTCTTC.

This clone turned up a few times. The sample holds other DNA sequences that translate to the same CDR3. CDR3 loop: CASSLWGYEQYF. DNA of the CDR3: TGTGCCAGCAGTTTGTGGGGCTACGAGCAGTACTTC. The genes are TRBV28 and TRBJ2-7; D unresolved. The CDR3 extends over 12 amino acids. Germline V gives CDR1 MDHEN, CDR2 SYDVKM. Between the trimmed V and J ends, which lost 3 bases and 3 bases, there was a span of 6 bases.

This clone occurred a few times. The chain links TRBV28 to TRBJ2-2, with 11 bases fitting TRBD2. This CDR3 contains 16 residues. The germline gives CDR1 MDHEN, CDR2 SYDVKM. V was pared by 6 bases and J by 5 bases, with 8 bases of the junction left unmatched. The CDR3 DNA follows: TGTGCCAGCAGCTATGGACTAGCGGGTCCAACCGGGGAGCTGTTTTTT. Its protein is CASSYGLAGPTGELFF.

The CDR3 region is CASSLQLGDYGYTF. CDR3 sequence (DNA): TGTGCCAGCAGTTTACAACTGGGGGACTATGGCTACACCTTC. The chain uses TRBV28 and TRBJ1-2; a possible D gene is TRBD1 (5 bases). V lost 2 bases, J lost 3 bases, and 10 bases lay in between. The CDR3 contains 14 residues. Germline CDR1 and CDR2: MDHEN and SYDVKM.

The rearrangement links TRBV19 to TRBJ2-5, with 8 bases matching TRBD2. The CDR3 is 15 residues long. Germline values: CDR1 LNHDA, CDR2 SQIVND (reference sequence). Trimming at V came to 8 bases and at J to 4 bases, leaving 12 bases not matched to a gene. The CDR3 spells CASSDRAGVGETQYF. The CDR3, as DNA: TGTGCCAGTTCCGACAGAGCGGGAGTGGGAGAGACCCAGTACTTC.

Regarding this clone: Other DNA sequences in the sample encode the same CDR3. V gene TRBV11-2 combines with J gene TRBJ1-1; D gene ambiguous. Looked up from germline, CDR1 is SGHAT and CDR2 is FQNNGV. The CDR3 contains 13 residues. Trimming shortened V by 4 bases and J by 3 bases, and 9 bases separated the two germline ends. In nucleotides, the CDR3 is TGTGCCAGCAGCTCCCAGCGCGACACTGAAGCTTTCTTT. Amino acids: CASSSQRDTEAFF.

This clone was seen more than once but under ten times. The chain is built from TRBV6-5 and TRBJ2-5; the match to TRBD1 covers 10 bases. After removal of 6 bases from V and 3 bases from J, the junction contained 7 bases not matched to a gene. The CDR3 spans 15 residues. Germline-derived CDR1 and CDR2 are MNHEY and SVGAGI. The CDR3 DNA is TGTGCCAGCAGAGTTCCGGGACAGGGGAAAGAGACCCAGTACTTC. This translates into CASRVPGQGKETQYF.

This clone was seen only a few times. The V gene is TRBV7-8, the J gene TRBJ2-1; D is perhaps TRBD2 (6 bases). This CDR3 spans 16 amino acids. Trimming shortened V by 1 base and J by 6 bases, and 16 bases separated the two germline ends. Germline-derived CDR1 and CDR2 are SGHVS and FQNEAQ. The CDR3 sequence is CASSLVGGGKGNEQFF. The CDR3 region has the DNA TGTGCCAGCAGCTTAGTTGGAGGCGGGAAAGGCAATGAGCAGTTCTTC.

The rearrangement links TRBV6-1 to TRBJ2-7; TRBD1 is a possible D gene (6 bases). This CDR3 has 14 amino acids. Germline CDR1 MNHNS, CDR2 SASEGT. Trimming pared 7 bases from V and 2 bases from J, leaving 15 bases between. This chain's CDR3 is CASTPLRGTYEQYF. CDR3 DNA: TGTGCCAGCACCCCCCTTAGGGGGACCTACGAGCAGTACTTC.

This sequence joins TRBV19 and TRBJ2-1, with D maybe TRBD1 (6 bases). Germline V CDR1 and CDR2: LNHDA, SQIVND (reference sequence). The CDR3 loop spans 15 amino acids. V lost 4 bases to trimming and J lost 5 bases, with 15 bases between them. For the CDR3, the DNA is TGTGCCAGTAGTACGATACAGGGATGGGACAATGAGCAGTTCTTC. This gives the protein CASSTIQGWDNEQFF. The whole variable domain, remainder taken from reference TRBV19 and TRBJ2-1, is DGGITQSPKYLFRKEGQNVTLSCEQNLNHDAMYWYRQDPGQGLRLIYYSQIVNDFQKGDIAEGYSVSREKKESFPLTVTSAQKNPTAFYLCASSTIQGWDNEQFFGPGTRLTVL.

The gene calls are TRBV12-1 and TRBJ2-1; the DNA was not used to check the table's D call, TRBD1. TRBV12-1 is an annotated pseudogene. The CDR3 has 13 residues. The CDR3 coding sequence is TGTGCCAGCAGCCCATACCGACAGGGACAACAGTTCTTC. Its translation is CASSPYRQGQQFF.

This chain uses TRBV5-4 with TRBJ1-2; D remains unclear. The CDR3 sequence is 15 residues long. Germline V gene sequence: CDR1 SGHNT, CDR2 YYREEE (reference sequence). V dropped 0 bases and J dropped 3 bases, with 12 bases sitting between them. The CDR3 reads CASSLVGVTDYGYTF. DNA for the CDR3: TGTGCCAGCAGCTTGGTGGGAGTTACTGACTATGGCTACACCTTC.

The genes are TRBV6-6 and TRBJ2-1; 10 bases are shared with TRBD2. J was trimmed by 9 bases and V by 2 bases; bases with no gene match: 10. From germline, CDR1 is MNHNY and CDR2 SVGAGI (reference sequence). This CDR3 contains 16 residues. The CDR3 DNA follows: TGTGCCAGCAGTTACGGGACTAGCGCCCCTGAGAGTGAGCAGTTCTTC. This codes for CASSYGTSAPESEQFF.

This chain uses TRBV16 with TRBJ1-3; the D gene is possibly TRBD1 (5 bases). CDR3 size: 14 residues. The ends were cut back, 2 bases at V and 4 bases at J, with 9 bases in the middle. Per germline, CDR1 KGHSY and CDR2 FQNENV. CDR3 coding DNA: TGTGCCAGCAGCCAAAACTGGGGCGGAAACACCATATATTTT. This translates into CASSQNWGGNTIYF.

The gene calls are TRBV7-9 and TRBJ2-4; TRBD2 agrees at 9 bases. Trimming at V came to 5 bases and at J to 6 bases, leaving 14 bases not matched to a gene. The germline V gene encodes CDR1 SEHNR and CDR2 FQNEAQ (reference sequence). The CDR3 consists of 17 residues. CDR3 amino acids: CASSLNSGSPSGNIQYF. CDR3 bases: TGTGCCAGCAGCCTAAATAGCGGGAGCCCCAGCGGAAACATTCAGTACTTC.

The gene calls are TRBV6-1 and TRBJ2-1; D remains unclear. CDR3 length equals 16 residues. The germline gives CDR1 MNHNS, CDR2 SASEGT. The V and J ends lost 3 bases and 5 bases respectively, with 17 bases between them. The CDR3 DNA reads TGTGCCAGCAGTGATTTCTCTCGGTCCCTAAACAATGAGCAGTTCTTC. Protein sequence: CASSDFSRSLNNEQFF.

This CDR3 is CASSLTGDLYEQYF. The CDR3 DNA follows: TGTGCCAGCAGCTTGACAGGGGACCTCTACGAGCAGTACTTC. V is TRBV5-6 and J is TRBJ2-7, with 7 positions matching TRBD1. The junction had 4 bases not matched to a gene; V was cut back by 1 base and J by 3 bases. The CDR3 is 14 amino acids. Germline CDR1 and CDR2: SGHDT and YYEEEE. Based on the CDR3 plus reference TRBV5-6 and TRBJ2-7, the full variable domain is DAGVTQSPTHLIKTRGQQVTLRCSPKSGHDTVSWYQQALGQGPQFIFQYYEEEERQRGNFPDRFSGHQFPNYSSELNVNALLLGDSALYLCASSLTGDLYEQYFGPGTRLTVT.

In regard to this clone: A read error may explain this, as a much larger clone is one base away. The V call is TRBV7-9, the J call TRBJ2-3; D remains unclear. The CDR3 has 12 amino acids. V gave up 2 bases and J gave up 2 bases, with 2 bases separating them. From germline, CDR1 is SEHNR and CDR2 FQNEAQ (reference sequence). The CDR3 DNA follows: TGTGCCAGCAGCTTAATCACAGATACGCAGTATTTT. Amino acids: CASSLITDTQYF.

The chain has TRBV2 and TRBJ1-2; perhaps TRBD1 as D (6 bases). Trimming removed 4 bases at V and 10 bases at J, with 13 bases between. CDR1 and CDR2 from the germline V gene are SNHLY and FYNNEI. The CDR3 is made up of 12 amino acids. CDR3 nucleotide sequence: TGTGCCAGCAGTGGGCAGGGGAGGGACTACACCTTC. Its translation is CASSGQGRDYTF.

The chain has TRBV25-1 and TRBJ2-1; no definite D call. The germline V gene encodes CDR1 MGHDK and CDR2 SYGVNS. V was shortened by 4 bases and J by 0 bases, with 7 bases between the two germline ends. There are 14 residues in the CDR3. DNA of the CDR3: TGTGCCAGCAGTGGAAGCCACTCCTACAATGAGCAGTTCTTC. Protein sequence: CASSGSHSYNEQFF.

This chain links TRBV27 with TRBJ2-5; 14 positions agree with TRBD2. V gave up 5 bases and J gave up 1 base; unmatched junction bases: 3. Germline-derived CDR1 and CDR2 are MNHEY and SMNVEV (reference sequence). The CDR3 has 16 amino acids. This CDR3 reads CASSIGTSGSQETQYF. The CDR3 coding sequence is TGTGCCAGCAGTATCGGGACTAGCGGGAGCCAAGAGACCCAGTACTTC.

The CDR3 DNA sequence: TGTGCCAGCAGTCCCTCCTTTGGGATTGCGGGCGGGAGGCTTTACAATGAGCAGTTCTTC. As protein: CASSPSFGIAGGRLYNEQFF. J is TRBJ2-1 and V is TRBV28; 8 bases match TRBD2. V lost 5 bases to trimming and J lost 4 bases; unmatched junction nucleotides: 22. The CDR3 sequence is 20 residues long. Germline CDR1 MDHEN, CDR2 SYDVKM.

This clone was detected only once. Other DNA sequences in this specimen translate into the identical CDR3. This chain connects TRBV9 to TRBJ2-1; 11 positions match TRBD1. With 3 bases clipped from V and 6 bases from J, the junction kept 5 bases outside the gene matches. In germline, CDR1 is SGDLS, CDR2 YYNGEE. The CDR3 length is 15 residues. The CDR3 DNA sequence: TGTGCCAGCAGCGCGGACAGGGGGCGCTTCAATGAGCAGTTCTTC. It encodes CASSADRGRFNEQFF.

The chain couples TRBV4-1 to TRBJ2-3, with D unclear. The CDR3 is 15 amino acids. Trimming cost V 0 bases and J 5 bases, with 12 bases left between them. Per the germline V gene, CDR1 is MGHRA and CDR2 is YSYEKL. The CDR3 protein is CASSQEAHARDTQYF. The CDR3, as DNA: TGCGCCAGCAGCCAAGAGGCCCACGCGAGAGATACGCAGTATTTT.